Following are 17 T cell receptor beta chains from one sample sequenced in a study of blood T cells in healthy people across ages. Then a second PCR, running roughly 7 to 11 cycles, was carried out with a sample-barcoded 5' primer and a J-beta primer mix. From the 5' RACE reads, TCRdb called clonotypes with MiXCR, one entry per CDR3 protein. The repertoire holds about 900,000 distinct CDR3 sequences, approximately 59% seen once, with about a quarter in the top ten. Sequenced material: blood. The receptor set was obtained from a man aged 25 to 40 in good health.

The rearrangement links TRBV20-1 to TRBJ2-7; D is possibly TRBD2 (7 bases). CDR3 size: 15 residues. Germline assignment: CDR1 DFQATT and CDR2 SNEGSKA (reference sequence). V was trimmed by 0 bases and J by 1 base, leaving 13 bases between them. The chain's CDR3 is CSARDPRGRSYEQYF. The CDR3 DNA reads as TGCAGTGCTAGAGACCCGCGGGGGCGATCCTACGAGCAGTACTTC.

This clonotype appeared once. The CDR3 spells CASSRAETGTYEQYF. The CDR3, as DNA: TGTGCCAGCAGCCGCGCCGAGACAGGCACCTACGAGCAGTACTTC. This sequence joins TRBV4-2 and TRBJ2-5; possible D gene TRBD1, 6 bases. The J call may be mistaken, given a closer DNA end match to TRBJ2-7. Germline assignment: CDR1 LGHNA and CDR2 YNFKEQ. CDR3 length: 15 residues.

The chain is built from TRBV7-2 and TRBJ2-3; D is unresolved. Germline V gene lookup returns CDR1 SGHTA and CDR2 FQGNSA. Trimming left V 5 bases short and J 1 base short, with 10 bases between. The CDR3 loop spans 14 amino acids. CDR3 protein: CASSRPDGTDTQYF. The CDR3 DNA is TGTGCCAGCAGCCGCCCGGATGGCACAGATACGCAGTATTTT.

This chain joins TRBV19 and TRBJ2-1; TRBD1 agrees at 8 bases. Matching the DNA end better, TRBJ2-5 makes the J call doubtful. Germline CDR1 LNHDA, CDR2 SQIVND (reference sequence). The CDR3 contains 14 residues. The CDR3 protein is CASSGQGGRTAQYF. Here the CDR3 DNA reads TGTGCCAGTAGTGGACAGGGCGGCCGTACCGCCCAGTACTTC.

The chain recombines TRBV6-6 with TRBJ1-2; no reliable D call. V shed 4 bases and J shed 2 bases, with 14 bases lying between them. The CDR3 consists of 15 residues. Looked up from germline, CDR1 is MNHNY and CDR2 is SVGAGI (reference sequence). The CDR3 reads CASSSFRTANYGYTF. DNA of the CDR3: TGTGCCAGCAGTTCCTTCAGGACTGCGAACTATGGCTACACCTTC.

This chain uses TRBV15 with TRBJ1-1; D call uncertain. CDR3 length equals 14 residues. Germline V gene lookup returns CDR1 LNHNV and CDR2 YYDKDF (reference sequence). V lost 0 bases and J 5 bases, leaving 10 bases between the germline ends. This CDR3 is CATSRDRAETEAFF. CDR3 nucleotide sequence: TGTGCCACCAGCAGAGATAGGGCGGAAACTGAAGCTTTCTTT.

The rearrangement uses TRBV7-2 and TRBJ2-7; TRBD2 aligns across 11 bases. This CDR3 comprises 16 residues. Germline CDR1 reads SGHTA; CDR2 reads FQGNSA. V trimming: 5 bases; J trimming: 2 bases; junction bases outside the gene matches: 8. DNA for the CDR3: TGTGCCAGCAGCGGTAGCGGGAGGGGGCCTGCCTACGAGCAGTACTTC. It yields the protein CASSGSGRGPAYEQYF. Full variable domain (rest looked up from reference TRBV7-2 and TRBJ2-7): GAGVSQSPSNKVTEKGKDVELRCDPISGHTALYWYRQSLGQGLEFLIYFQGNSAPDKSGLPSDRFSAERTGGSVSTLTIQRTQQEDSAVYLCASSGSGRGPAYEQYFGPGTRLTVT.

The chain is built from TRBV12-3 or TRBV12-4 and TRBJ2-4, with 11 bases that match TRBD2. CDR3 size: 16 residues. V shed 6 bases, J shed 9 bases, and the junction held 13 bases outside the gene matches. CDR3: CASSFTPGLADAIQYF. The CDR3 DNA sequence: TGTGCCAGCAGCTTTACTCCGGGACTAGCGGATGCCATTCAGTACTTC.

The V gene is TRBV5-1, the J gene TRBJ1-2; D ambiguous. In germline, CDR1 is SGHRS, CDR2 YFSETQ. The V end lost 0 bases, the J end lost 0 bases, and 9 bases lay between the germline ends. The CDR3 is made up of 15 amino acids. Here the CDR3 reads CASSLEGSPNYGYTF. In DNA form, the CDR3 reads TGCGCCAGCAGCTTGGAGGGATCACCTAACTATGGCTACACCTTC.

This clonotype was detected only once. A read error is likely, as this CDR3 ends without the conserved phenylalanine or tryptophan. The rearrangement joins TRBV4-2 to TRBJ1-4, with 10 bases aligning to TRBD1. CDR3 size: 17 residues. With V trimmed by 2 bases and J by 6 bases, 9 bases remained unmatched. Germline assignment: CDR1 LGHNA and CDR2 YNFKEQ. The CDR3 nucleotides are TGTGCCAGCAGCCAAAGAGAACCCGGGACAGGGGATGAAAAACTGTTTCTT. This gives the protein CASSQREPGTGDEKLFL.

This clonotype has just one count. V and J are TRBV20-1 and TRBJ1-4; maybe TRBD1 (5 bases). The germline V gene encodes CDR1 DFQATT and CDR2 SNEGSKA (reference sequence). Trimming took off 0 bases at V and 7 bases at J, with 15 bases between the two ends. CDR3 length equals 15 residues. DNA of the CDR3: TGCAGTGCTAGAGACCCGGGGCCCATGACTGAAAAACTGTTTTTT. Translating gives CSARDPGPMTEKLFF.

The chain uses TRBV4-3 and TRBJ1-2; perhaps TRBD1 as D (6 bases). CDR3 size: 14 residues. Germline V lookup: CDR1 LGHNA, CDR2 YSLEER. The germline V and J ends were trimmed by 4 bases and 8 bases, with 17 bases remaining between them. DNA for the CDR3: TGCGCCAGCAGCCGAGAACAGGGCCCTCAAGGCTACACCTTC. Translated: CASSREQGPQGYTF.

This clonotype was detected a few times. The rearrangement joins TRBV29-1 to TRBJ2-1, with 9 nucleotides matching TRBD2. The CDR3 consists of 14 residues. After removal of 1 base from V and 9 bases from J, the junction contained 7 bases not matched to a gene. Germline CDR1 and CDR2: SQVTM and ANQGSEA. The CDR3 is CSVEGASGVSEQFF. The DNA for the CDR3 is TGCAGCGTTGAAGGGGCTAGCGGGGTGAGTGAGCAGTTCTTC.

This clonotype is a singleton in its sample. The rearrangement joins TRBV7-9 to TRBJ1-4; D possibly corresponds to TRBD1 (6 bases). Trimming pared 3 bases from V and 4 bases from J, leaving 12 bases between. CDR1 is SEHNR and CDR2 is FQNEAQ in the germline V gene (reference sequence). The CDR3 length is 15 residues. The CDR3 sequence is CASSLDGRGNEKLFF. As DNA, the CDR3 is TGTGCCAGCAGCTTGGATGGCAGGGGTAATGAAAAACTGTTTTTT.

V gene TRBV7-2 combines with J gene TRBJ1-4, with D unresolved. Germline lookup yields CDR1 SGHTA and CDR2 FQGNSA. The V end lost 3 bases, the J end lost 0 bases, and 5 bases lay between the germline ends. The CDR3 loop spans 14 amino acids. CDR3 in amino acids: CASSFQTTNEKLFF. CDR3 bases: TGTGCCAGCAGCTTTCAGACAACTAATGAAAAACTGTTTTTT. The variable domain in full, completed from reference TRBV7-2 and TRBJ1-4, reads GAGVSQSPSNKVTEKGKDVELRCDPISGHTALYWYRQSLGQGLEFLIYFQGNSAPDKSGLPSDRFSAERTGGSVSTLTIQRTQQEDSAVYLCASSFQTTNEKLFFGSGTQLSVL.

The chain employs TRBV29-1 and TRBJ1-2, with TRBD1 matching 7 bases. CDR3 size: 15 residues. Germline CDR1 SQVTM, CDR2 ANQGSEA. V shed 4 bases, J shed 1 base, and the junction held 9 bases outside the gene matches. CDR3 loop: CSVVGEAGGNYGYTF. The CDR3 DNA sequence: TGCAGCGTTGTGGGGGAGGCAGGGGGTAACTATGGCTACACCTTC.

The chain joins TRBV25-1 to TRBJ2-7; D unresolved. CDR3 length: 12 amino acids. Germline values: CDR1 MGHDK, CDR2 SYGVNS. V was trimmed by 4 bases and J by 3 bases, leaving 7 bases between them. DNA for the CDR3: TGTGCCAGCAGTGCCCGTGACTACGAGCAGTACTTC. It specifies CASSARDYEQYF.